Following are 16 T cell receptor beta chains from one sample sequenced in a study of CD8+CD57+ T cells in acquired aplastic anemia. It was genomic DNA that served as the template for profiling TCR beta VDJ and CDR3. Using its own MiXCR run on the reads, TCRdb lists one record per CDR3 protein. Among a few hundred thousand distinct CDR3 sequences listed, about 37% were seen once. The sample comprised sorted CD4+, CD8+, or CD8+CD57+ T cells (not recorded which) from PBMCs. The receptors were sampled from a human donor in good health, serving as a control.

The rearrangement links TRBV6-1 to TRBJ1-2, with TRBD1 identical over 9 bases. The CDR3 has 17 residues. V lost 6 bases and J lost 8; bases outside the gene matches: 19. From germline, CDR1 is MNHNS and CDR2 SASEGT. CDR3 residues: CASRSSGTGFHPTGYTF. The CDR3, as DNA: TGTGCCAGCAGATCATCCGGGACAGGGTTTCACCCGACGGGCTACACCTTC.

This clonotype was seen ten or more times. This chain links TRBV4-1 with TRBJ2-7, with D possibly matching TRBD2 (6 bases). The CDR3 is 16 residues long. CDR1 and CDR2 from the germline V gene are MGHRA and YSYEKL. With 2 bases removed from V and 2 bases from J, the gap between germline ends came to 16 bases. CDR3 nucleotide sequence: TGCGCCAGCAGCCAAATGGGACTTACAAACACCTACGAGCAGTACTTC. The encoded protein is CASSQMGLTNTYEQYF.

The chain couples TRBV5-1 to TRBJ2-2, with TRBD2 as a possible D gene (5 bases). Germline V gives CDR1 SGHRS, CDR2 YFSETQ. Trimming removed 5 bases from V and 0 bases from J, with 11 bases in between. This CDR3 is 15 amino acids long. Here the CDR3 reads CASRMDSSNTGELFF. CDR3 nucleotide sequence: TGCGCCAGCAGGATGGACTCTTCGAACACCGGGGAGCTGTTTTTT.

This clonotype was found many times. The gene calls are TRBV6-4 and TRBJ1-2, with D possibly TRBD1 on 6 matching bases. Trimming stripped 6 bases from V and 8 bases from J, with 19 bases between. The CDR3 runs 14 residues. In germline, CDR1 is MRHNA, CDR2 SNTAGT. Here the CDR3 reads CASRGQGKFSGYTF. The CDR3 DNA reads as TGTGCCAGCAGGGGACAAGGGAAGTTTTCGGGCTACACCTTC.

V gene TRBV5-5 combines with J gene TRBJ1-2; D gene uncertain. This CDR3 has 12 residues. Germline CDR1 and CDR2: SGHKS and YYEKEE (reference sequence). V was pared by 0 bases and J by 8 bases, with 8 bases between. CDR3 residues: CASSLGPGGYTF. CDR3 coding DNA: TGTGCCAGCAGCTTGGGCCCTGGGGGCTACACCTTC.

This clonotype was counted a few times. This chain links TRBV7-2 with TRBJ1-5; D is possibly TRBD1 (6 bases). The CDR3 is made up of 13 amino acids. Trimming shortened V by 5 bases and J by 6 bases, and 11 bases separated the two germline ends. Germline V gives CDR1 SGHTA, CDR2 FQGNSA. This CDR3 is CASSLDRFQPQHF. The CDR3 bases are TGTGCCAGCAGCCTCGACAGGTTTCAGCCCCAGCATTTT.

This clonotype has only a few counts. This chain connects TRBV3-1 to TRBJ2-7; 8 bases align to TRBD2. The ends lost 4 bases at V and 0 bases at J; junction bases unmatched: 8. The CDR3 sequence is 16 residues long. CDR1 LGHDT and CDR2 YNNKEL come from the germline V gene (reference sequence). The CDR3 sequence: CASSRPPGLGSYEQYF. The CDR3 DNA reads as TGTGCCAGCAGCCGTCCGCCGGGACTAGGCTCCTACGAGCAGTACTTC.

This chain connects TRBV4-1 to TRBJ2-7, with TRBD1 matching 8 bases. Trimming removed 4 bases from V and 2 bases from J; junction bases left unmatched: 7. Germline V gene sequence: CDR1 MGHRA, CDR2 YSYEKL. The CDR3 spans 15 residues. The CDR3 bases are TGCGCCAGCAGCCCAGGACAGGGTGACGCCTACGAGCAGTACTTC. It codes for CASSPGQGDAYEQYF.

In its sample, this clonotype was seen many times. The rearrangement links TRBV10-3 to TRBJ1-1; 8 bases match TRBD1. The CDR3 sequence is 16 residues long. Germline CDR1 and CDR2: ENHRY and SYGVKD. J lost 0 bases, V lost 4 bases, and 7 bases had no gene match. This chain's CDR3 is CAISGGQALVNTEAFF. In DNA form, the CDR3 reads TGTGCCATCAGTGGGGGACAGGCCTTGGTGAACACTGAAGCTTTCTTT.

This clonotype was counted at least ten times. The CDR3 protein is CASSISSSSRDQYF. CDR3 nucleotide sequence: TGTGCCAGTAGTATCTCGTCTAGCTCGCGGGATCAGTACTTC. The chain is built from TRBV19 and TRBJ2-4, with a tentative D call TRBD2 (6 bases). The germline CDR1 and CDR2 sequences are LNHDA and SQIVND (reference sequence). CDR3 length: 14 amino acids. Trimming took off 3 bases at V and 12 bases at J, with 18 bases between the two ends.

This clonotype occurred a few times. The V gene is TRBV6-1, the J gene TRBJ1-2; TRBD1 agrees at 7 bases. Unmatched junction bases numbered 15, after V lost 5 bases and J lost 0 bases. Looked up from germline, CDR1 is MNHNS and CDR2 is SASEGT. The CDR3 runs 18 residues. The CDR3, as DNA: TGTGCCAGCAGTAGACAGGGACTCTTTACGAAAGCTAACTATGGCTACACCTTC. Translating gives CASSRQGLFTKANYGYTF.

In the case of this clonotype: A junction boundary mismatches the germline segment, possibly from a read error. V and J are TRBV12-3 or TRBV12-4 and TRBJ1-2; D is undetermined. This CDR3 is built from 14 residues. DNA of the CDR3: TGTGCCAGCAGTTTAGGCGTGAGCGGCTATGGCTACGCCTTC. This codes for CASSLGVSGYGYAF.

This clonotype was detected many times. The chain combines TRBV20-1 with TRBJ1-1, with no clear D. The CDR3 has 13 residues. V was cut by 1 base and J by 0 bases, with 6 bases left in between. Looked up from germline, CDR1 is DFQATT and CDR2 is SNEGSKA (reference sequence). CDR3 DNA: TGCAGTGCTAGAGCGCTGCTGAACACTGAAGCTTTCTTT. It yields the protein CSARALLNTEAFF.

The CDR3 DNA follows: TGTGCCACCAGCAGCTTGGCGGCACAGGGCGTATACAATGAGCAGTTCTTC. Encoded protein: CATSSLAAQGVYNEQFF. This chain links TRBV15 with TRBJ2-1; tentative D call: TRBD1 (6 bases). This CDR3 spans 17 amino acids. The V end was cut by 3 bases, the J end by 4 bases, with 19 bases between. Germline values: CDR1 LNHNV, CDR2 YYDKDF (reference sequence).

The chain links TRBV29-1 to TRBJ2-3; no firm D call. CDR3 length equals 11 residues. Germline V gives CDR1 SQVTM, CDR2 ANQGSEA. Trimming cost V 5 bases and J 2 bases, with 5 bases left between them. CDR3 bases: TGCAGCGTTACTAACACAGATACGCAGTATTTT. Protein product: CSVTNTDTQYF.

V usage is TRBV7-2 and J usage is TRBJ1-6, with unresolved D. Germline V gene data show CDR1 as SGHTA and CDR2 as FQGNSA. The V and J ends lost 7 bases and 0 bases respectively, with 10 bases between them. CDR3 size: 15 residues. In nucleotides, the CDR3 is TGTGCCAGCACCAAAGCTAGCTCCTATAATTCACCCCTCCACTTT. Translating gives CASTKASSYNSPLHF. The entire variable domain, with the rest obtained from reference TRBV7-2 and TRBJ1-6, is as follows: GAGVSQSPSNKVTEKGKDVELRCDPISGHTALYWYRQSLGQGLEFLIYFQGNSAPDKSGLPSDRFSAERTGGSVSTLTIQRTQQEDSAVYLCASTKASSYNSPLHFGNGTRLTVT.